What follows is one T cell receptor beta chain and its context. Participants were aged roughly 18 to 89 years, lived in under 25 US areas, and enrolled virtually. Trimming took 5 bases from V and 3 from J, leaving 21 bases between them. The CDR3 length is 17 residues. Germline CDR1 and CDR2: SEHNR and FQNEAQ (reference sequence). The data are from a study of blood T cell repertoires in COVID-19. As for the study in general: Acute and convalescent COVID-19 specimens originated in the United States, Italy and Spain. Sources were T cells, B-cell-depleted T cells, or PBMCs; the material itself was cDNA or gDNA.

Assay: immunoSEQ multiplex PCR; the TCRdb copy retains only in-frame clones and omits some. The top ten clones hold 2% to 2.5% of a sample with 300,000 to 500,000 clones, around 90% of them seen once. The chain combines TRBV7-9 with TRBJ2-3; perhaps TRBD1 as D (5 bases). Material: PBMCs or T cells enriched from blood (not recorded which). The TCR comes from a woman between 40 and 50 years old with acute COVID-19. This CDR3 reads CASSLLWQGGKTDTQYF. CDR3 DNA sequence: TGTGCCAGCAGCCTACTTTGGCAGGGCGGCAAAACAGATACGCAGTATTTT.